The present T cell receptor (beta chain) was sequenced within a study of blood T cells in healthy people across ages. The study's findings and limits: Strong correlation linked observed beta diversity and percent naive T cells.

CDR1 is MDHEN and CDR2 is SYDVKM in the germline V gene. The length of the CDR3 is 11 residues. It was with a sample-barcoded 5' primer and a J-beta primer mix that a second PCR of about 6 to 12 cycles was run. A 12-random-nucleotide template-switch adaptor tagged each cDNA molecule. Via MiXCR, TCRdb re-called the 5' RACE reads, giving one row per CDR3 protein. The table lists over 1.5 million distinct CDR3 sequences, around half of them singletons. Comments on this clonotype: Antigen unknown. One end of the junction fails to match germline, which may point to a read error.

The specimen was blood. The genes are TRBV28 and TRBJ1-2; D gene unclear. The receptor was derived from a woman in her forties in good health. CDR3 in amino acids: CASSFNHGYTF. CDR3 in DNA: TGTGCCAGCAGTTTTAACCATGGCTACACCTTC.